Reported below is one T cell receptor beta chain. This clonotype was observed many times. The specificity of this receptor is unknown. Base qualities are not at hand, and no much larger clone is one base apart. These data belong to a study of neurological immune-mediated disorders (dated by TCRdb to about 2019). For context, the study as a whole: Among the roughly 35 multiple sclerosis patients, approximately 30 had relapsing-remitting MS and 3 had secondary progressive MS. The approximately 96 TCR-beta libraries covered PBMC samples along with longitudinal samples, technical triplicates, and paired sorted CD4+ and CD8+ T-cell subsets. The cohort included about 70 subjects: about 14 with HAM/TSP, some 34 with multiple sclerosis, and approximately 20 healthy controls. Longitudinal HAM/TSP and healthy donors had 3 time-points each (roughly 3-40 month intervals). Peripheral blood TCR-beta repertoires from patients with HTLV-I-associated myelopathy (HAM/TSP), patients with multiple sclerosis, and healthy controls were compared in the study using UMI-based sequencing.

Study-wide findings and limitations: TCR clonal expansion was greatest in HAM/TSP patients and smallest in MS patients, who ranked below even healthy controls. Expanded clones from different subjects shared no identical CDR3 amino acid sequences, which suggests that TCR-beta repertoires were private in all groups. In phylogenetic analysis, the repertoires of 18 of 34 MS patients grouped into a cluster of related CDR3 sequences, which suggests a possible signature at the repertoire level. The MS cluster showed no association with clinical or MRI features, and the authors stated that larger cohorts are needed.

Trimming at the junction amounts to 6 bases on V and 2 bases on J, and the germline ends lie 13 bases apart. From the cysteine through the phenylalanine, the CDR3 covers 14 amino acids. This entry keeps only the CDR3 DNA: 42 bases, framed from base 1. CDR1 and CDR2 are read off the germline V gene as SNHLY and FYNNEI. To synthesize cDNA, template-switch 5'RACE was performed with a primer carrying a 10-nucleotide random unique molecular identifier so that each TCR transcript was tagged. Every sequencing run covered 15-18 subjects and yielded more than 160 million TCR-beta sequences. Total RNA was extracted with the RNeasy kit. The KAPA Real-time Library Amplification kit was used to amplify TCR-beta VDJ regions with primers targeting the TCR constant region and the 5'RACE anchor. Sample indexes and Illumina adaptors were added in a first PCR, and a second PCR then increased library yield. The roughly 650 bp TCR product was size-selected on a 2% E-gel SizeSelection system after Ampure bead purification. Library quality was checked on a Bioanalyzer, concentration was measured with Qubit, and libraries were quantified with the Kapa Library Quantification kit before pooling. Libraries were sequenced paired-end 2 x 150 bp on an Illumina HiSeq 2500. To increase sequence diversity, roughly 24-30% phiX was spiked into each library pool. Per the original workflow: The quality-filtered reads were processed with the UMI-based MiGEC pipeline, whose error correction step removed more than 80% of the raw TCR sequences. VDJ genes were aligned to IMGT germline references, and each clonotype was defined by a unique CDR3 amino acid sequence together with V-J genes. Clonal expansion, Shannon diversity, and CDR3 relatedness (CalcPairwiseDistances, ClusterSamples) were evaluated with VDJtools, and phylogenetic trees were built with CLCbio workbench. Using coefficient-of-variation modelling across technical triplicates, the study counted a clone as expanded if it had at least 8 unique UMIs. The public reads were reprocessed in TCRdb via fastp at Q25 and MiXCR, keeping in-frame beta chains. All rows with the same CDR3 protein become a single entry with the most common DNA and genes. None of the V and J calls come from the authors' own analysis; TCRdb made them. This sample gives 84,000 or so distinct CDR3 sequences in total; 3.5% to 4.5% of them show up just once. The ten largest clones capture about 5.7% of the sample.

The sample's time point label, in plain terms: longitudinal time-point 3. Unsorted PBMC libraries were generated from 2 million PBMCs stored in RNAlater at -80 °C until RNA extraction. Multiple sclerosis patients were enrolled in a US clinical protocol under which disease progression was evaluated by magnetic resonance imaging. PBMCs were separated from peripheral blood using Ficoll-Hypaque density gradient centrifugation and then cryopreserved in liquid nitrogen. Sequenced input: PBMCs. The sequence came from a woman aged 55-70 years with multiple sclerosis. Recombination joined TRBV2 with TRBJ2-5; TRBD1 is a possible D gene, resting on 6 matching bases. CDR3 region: CASSRGGLQETQYF. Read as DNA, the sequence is TGTGCCAGCAGCAGGGGCGGTCTACAAGAGACCCAGTACTTC.